This T cell receptor (beta chain) was obtained from a study of blood T cell repertoires in COVID-19. TCRdb's table, derived via immunoSEQ multiplex PCR, lists solely in-frame clones and lacks some. The profile shows roughly 100,000 clones, 80% to 90% of them singletons. Germline CDR1 reads WSHSY; CDR2 reads SAAADI. The CDR3 contains 16 residues. The trim removed 6 bases at V and 7 bases at J, leaving 13 bases unmatched. The TCR originated in a man aged 55 to 70 with acute or convalescent COVID-19. The V gene is TRBV10-2, the J gene TRBJ2-7, with 12 bases lining up with TRBD2. Source material: peripheral blood. The CDR3 protein is CASRPSGGGLGREQYF. The CDR3 DNA reads as TGCGCCAGCAGGCCTAGCGGGGGGGGCCTCGGTAGAGAGCAGTACTTC.